This T cell receptor beta chain was identified in a study of graft-versus-host responses after intestinal transplantation. Across the study: All recipients got anti-thymocyte globulin induction, then tacrolimus and steroids for 2 to 3 years.

Regarding the study as a whole: The presence of high graft-versus-host to host-versus-graft clonal ratios in allografts characterized patients with graft-donor T cell macrochimerism. Early post-transplant falls in HvG clones accompanied the peak levels of circulating GvH clones.

A note on this clone: Its antigen is unknown. One junction end does not reproduce the germline sequence, and a read error may be involved.

Produced via immunoSEQ multiplex PCR; TCRdb's table is partial and in-frame only. The sample consists of approximately 90,000 clones, about 88% of them appearing once. The CDR3 has 15 amino acids. Germline-derived CDR1 and CDR2 are SQVTM and ANQGSEA. The chain couples TRBV29-1 to TRBJ2-3, with TRBD2 matching over 11 bases. This sample comprised unstimulated CD4+ T cells sorted from spleen or lymph node cells, obtained before transplant. This TCR was sampled from a human donor who was the organ donor for an intestinal transplant. CDR3 in amino acids: CSAEPPTSGTGTQYF. The CDR3 DNA reads TGCAGCGCCGAACCCCCGACTAGCGGGACAGGTACGCAGTATTTT.